This T cell receptor beta chain was sequenced during a study of blood T cells in healthy people across ages. Trimming at V came to 0 bases and at J to 5 bases, leaving 4 bases not matched to a gene. CDR3 length: 15 residues. CDR1 and CDR2 from the germline V gene are SGHRS and YFSETQ. Findings and limits, study-wide: Strongly correlated with naive T cell percentage was TCR beta diversity.

PCR was performed a second time for roughly 7 to 11 cycles using a sample-barcoded 5' primer and a J-beta primer mix. In TCRdb, the 5' RACE reads were re-called with MiXCR into one record per CDR3 protein. The sample has about 640,000 distinct CDR3 sequences, around three fifths seen once. The study drew donors from healthy Caucasian individuals in Russia aged about 6 to 95. For every donor, a draw yielded about 10 milliliters of peripheral blood. Concerning this clonotype: The target antigen is unknown.

This chain joins TRBV5-1 and TRBJ2-1, with TRBD1 identical over 8 bases. The receptor's source is a man in his sixties in good health. Sequenced input: blood. For the CDR3, the DNA is TGCGCCAGCAGCTTGGTACAGGGGGTTCACAATGAGCAGTTCTTC. It encodes CASSLVQGVHNEQFF.